This entry describes one TCR beta chain. The source of the sample is a study of shared T cell receptors in the human thymus. This CDR3 has 14 residues. Germline values: CDR1 MNHEY, CDR2 SVGAGI. Trimming removed 2 bases at V and 1 base at J, with 6 bases between. Sequenced by immunoSEQ multiplex PCR; TCRdb stores in-frame clones only, minus some. The sample consists of some 660,000 clones, around 87% of them appearing once. These same data were also listed under a study on human thymus T cells. That source notes: The people who donated were healthy Finnish babies having corrective surgery for congenital heart defects. Thymus specimens were resections from corrective heart surgery. Repertoires from thymus and blood appeared to show biased V and J gene usage. Related research examined unrelated individuals and reported that their thymic repertoires overlapped highly.

The specimen was thymocytes. The rearrangement uses TRBV6-5 and TRBJ2-1; no clear D. This clonotype originated in a boy in the first two years of life with a congenital heart defect. As DNA, the CDR3 is TGTGCCAGCAGTTACCAGAAGTCCTACAATGAGCAGTTCTTC. Protein: CASSYQKSYNEQFF.